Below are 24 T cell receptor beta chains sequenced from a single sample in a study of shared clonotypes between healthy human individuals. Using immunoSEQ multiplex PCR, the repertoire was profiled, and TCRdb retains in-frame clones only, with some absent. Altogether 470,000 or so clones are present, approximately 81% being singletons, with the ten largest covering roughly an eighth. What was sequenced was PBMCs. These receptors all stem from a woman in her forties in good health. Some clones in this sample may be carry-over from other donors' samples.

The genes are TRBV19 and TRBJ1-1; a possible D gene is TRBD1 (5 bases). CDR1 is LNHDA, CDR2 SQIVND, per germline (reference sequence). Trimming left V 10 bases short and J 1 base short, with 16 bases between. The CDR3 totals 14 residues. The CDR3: CATTPGQGNTEAFF. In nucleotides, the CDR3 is TGTGCCACCACCCCGGGGCAGGGGAACACTGAAGCTTTCTTT.

This chain's CDR3 is CASSLGQARNNEKLFF. In nucleotides, the CDR3 is TGCGCCAGCAGCTTGGGGCAGGCGCGCAATAATGAAAAACTGTTTTTT. The gene calls are TRBV5-1 and TRBJ1-4; D remains ambiguous. This CDR3 is built from 16 residues. Germline-derived CDR1 and CDR2 are SGHRS and YFSETQ. V dropped 0 bases and J dropped 4 bases, with 13 bases sitting between them. Full variable domain (rest looked up from reference TRBV5-1 and TRBJ1-4): KAGVTQTPRYLIKTRGQQVTLSCSPISGHRSVSWYQQTPGQGLQFLFEYFSETQRNKGNFPGRFSGRQFSNSRSEMNVSTLELGDSALYLCASSLGQARNNEKLFFGSGTQLSVL.

CDR3 residues: CASSNRGRSYEQYF. The CDR3 DNA follows: TGTGCCAGTAGTAACCGGGGCCGCTCCTACGAGCAGTACTTC. The chain combines TRBV19 with TRBJ2-5; D possibly uses TRBD1 or TRBD2 (5 bases each). Near its end, the DNA agrees better with TRBJ2-7, so the J call may be wrong. The CDR3 is 14 amino acids. CDR1 is LNHDA, CDR2 SQIVND, per germline (reference sequence).

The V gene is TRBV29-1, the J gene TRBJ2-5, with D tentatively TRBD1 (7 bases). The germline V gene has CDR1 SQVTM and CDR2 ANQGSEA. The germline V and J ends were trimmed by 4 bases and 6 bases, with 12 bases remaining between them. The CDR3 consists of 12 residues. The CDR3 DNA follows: TGCAGCGTTGGCGGAGGGGGCAAGACCCAGTACTTC. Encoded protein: CSVGGGGKTQYF. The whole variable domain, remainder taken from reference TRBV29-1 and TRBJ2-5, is SAVISQKPSRDICQRGTSLTIQCQVDSQVTMMFWYRQQPGQSLTLIATANQGSEATYESGFVIDKFPISRPNLTFSTLTVSNMSPEDSSIYLCSVGGGGKTQYFGPGTRLLVL.

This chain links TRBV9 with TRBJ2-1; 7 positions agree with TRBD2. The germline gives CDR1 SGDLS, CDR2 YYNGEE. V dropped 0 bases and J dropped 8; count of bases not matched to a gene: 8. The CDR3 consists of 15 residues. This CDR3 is CASSVGQLAWDEQFF. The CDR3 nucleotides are TGTGCCAGCAGCGTAGGGCAACTAGCGTGGGATGAGCAGTTCTTC.

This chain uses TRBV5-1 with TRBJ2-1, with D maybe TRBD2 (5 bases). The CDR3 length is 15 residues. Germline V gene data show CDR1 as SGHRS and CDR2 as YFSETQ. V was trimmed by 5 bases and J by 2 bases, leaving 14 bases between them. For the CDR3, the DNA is TGCGCCAGCAGTCCTCTCAGCGGACCCTACAATGAGCAGTTCTTC. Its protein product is CASSPLSGPYNEQFF.

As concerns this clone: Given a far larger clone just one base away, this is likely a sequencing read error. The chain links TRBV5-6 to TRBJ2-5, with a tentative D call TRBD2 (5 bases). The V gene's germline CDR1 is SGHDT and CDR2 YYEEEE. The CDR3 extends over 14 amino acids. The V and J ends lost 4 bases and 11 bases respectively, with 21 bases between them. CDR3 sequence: CASSPGEFASGQYF. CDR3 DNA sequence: TGTGCCAGCAGCCCCGGGGAGTTTGCCTCCGGGCAGTACTTC.

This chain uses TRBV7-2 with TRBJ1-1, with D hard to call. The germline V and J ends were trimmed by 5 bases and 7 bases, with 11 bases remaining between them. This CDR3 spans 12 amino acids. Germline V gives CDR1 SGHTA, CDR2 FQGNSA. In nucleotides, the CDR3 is TGTGCCAGCAGCCCCTTCGTAAGTGAAGCTTTCTTT. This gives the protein CASSPFVSEAFF.

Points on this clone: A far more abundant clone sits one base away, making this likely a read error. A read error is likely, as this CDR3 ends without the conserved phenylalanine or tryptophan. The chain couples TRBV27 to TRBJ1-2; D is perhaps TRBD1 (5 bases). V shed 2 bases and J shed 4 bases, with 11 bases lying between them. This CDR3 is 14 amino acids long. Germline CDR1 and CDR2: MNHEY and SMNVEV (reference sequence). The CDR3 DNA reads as TGTGCCAGCAGTTTAAGTCAGGGCGGCTATGGCTACACCTCC. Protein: CASSLSQGGYGYTS.

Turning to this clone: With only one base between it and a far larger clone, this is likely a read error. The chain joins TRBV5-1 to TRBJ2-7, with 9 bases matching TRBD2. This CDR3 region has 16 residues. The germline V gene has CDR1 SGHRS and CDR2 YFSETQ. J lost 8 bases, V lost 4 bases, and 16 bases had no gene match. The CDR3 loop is CASSRVGPSGTVKQYF. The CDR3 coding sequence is TGCGCCAGCAGCCGGGTAGGTCCTAGCGGGACTGTCAAGCAGTACTTC.

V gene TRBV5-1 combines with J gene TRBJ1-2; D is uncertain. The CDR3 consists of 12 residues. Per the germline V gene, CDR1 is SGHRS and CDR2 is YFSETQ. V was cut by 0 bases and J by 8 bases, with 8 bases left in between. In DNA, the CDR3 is TGCGCCAGCAGCTTGGAGGGTTCGGGCTACACCTTC. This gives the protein CASSLEGSGYTF.

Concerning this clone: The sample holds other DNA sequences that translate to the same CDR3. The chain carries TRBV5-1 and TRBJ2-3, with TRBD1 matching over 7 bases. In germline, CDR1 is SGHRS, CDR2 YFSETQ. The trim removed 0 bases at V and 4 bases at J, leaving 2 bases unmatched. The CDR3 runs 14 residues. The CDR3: CASSLGQGADTQYF. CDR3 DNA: TGCGCCAGCAGCTTGGGGCAGGGGGCAGATACGCAGTATTTT.

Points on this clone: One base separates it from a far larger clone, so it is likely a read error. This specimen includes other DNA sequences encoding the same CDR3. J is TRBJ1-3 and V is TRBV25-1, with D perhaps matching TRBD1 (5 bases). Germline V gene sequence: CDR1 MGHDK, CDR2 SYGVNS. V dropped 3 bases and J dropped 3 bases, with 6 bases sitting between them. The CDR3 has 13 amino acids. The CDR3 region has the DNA TGTGCCAGCAGTGAGCAGGGTGGAAACACCATATATTTT. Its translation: CASSEQGGNTIYF.

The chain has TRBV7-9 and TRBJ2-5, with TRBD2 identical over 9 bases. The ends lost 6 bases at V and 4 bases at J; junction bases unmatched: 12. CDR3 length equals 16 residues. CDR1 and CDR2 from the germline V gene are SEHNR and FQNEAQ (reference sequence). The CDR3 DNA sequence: TGTGCCAGCAGGGCGTGGGGACTAGCTACTCCAGAGACCCAGTACTTC. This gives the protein CASRAWGLATPETQYF.

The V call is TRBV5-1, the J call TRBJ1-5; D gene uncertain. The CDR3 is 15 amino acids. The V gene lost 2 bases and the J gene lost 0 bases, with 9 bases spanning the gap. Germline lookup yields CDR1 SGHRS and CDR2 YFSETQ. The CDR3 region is CASSLGGLSNQPQHF. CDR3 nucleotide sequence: TGCGCCAGCAGCTTAGGAGGGCTTAGCAATCAGCCCCAGCATTTT.

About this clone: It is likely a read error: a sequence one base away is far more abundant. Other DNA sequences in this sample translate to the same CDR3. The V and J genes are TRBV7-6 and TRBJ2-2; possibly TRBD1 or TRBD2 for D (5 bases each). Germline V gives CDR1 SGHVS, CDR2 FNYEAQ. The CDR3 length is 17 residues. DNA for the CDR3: TGTGCCAGCAGACCAGCGGAGTGGGACGGGAACACAGGGGAGCTGTTTTTT. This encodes CASRPAEWDGNTGELFF.

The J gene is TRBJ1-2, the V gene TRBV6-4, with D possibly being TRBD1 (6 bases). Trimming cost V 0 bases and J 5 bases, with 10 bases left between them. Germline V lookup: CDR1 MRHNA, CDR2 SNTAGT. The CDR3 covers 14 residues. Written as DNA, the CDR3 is TGTGCCAGCAGTGACTCCGGACAGCTATATGGCTACACCTTC. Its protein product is CASSDSGQLYGYTF.

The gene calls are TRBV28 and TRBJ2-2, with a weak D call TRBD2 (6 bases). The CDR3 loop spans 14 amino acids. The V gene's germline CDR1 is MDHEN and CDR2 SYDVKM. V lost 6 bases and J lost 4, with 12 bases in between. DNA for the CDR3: TGTGCCAGCAGGTTACAGACTAGCACCGGGGAGCTGTTTTTT. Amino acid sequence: CASRLQTSTGELFF.

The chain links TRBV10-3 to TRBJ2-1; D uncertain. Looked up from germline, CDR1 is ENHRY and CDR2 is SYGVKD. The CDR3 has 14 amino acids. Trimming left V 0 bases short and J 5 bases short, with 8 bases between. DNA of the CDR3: TGTGCCATCAGTGAGTCGGGCTCAAACAATGAGCAGTTCTTC. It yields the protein CAISESGSNNEQFF.

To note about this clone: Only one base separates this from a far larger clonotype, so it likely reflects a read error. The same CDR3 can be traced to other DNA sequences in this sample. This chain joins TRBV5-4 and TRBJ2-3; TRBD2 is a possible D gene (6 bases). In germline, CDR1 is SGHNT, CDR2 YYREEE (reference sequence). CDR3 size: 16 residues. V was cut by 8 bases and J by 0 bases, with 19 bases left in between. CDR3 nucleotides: TGTGCCAGTAGCCGTGGCTCCGGGGGTAGCACAGATACGCAGTATTTT. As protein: CASSRGSGGSTDTQYF.

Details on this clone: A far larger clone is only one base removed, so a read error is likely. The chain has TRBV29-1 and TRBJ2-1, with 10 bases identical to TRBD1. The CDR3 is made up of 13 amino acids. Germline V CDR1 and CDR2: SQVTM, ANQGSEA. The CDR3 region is CSVGTGVVNERFF. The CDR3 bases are TGCAGCGTCGGGACAGGGGTGGTCAATGAGCGGTTCTTC.

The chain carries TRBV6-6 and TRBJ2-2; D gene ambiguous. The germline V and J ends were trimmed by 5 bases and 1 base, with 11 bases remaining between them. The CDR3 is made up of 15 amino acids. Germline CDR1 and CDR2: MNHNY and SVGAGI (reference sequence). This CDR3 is CASSPLGLNTGELFF. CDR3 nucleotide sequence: TGTGCCAGCAGTCCCCTGGGATTGAACACCGGGGAGCTGTTTTTT.

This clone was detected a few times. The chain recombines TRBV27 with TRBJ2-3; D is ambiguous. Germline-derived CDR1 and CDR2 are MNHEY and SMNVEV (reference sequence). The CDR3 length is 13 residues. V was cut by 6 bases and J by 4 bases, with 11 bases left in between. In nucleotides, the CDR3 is TGTGCCAGCAGCTCTGGGTGGGCAGATACGCAGTATTTT. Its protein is CASSSGWADTQYF.

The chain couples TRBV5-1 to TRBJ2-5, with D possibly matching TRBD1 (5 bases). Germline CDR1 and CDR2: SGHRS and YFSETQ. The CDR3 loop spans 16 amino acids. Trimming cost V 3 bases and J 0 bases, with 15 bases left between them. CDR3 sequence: CASSSSGLVYQETQYF. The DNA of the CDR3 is TGCGCCAGCAGCTCATCAGGGTTGGTGTACCAAGAGACCCAGTACTTC.